Only a few counts were recorded for the clone carrying this TCR beta chain. The germline V gene encodes CDR1 MGHRA and CDR2 YSYEKL. This CDR3 contains 13 residues. V was shortened by 1 base and J by 4 bases, with 7 bases between the two germline ends. From the RT-PCR reads, TCRdb called clonotypes with MiXCR, one entry per CDR3 protein. The sample includes about 700,000 distinct CDR3 sequences, approximately 15% of them seen just once. The clonotype originates from a female donor in good health, serving as a healthy control. The sample taken for sequencing was memory CD4+ T cells from blood. The genes are TRBV4-1 and TRBJ1-2; perhaps TRBD1 as D (5 bases). CDR3 coding DNA: TGCGCCAGCAGCCAAGGGAGGGGCTATGGCTACACCTTC. It codes for CASSQGRGYGYTF.